The rows below give T cell receptor beta chains drawn from one sample of a study of blood T cell repertoires in COVID-19. Assay: immunoSEQ multiplex PCR; the TCRdb copy retains only in-frame clones and omits some. This sample has around 42,000 clones; almost 80% occur once, and the top ten carry roughly 30%. The sequenced sample was peripheral blood. These receptors were collected from a woman at least 80 years old with acute or convalescent COVID-19. Each CDR3 is given with its conserved first and last residue. The order of the fields is clone size, J gene, D gene, V gene, CDR3 DNA, CDR3 protein. D genes are given only for firm matches. Clone size is not always given. Where it is, it says once, few, many or a class for expanded clones.

>-|TRBJ1-2|-|TRBV7-9
TGTGCCAGCAGCCTAAACAGGGTCGGCTACACCTTC
CASSLNRVGYTF
>-|TRBJ2-7|TRBD1|TRBV7-2
TGTGCCAGCAGCTTAGTCGTGGGCTTGGACAGGGGGACCTACGAGCAGTACTTC
CASSLVVGLDRGTYEQYF
>few|TRBJ2-1|TRBD2|TRBV6-5
TGTGCCAGCAGGCCCGGGACTAGTACCTACAATGAGCAGTTCTTC
CASRPGTSTYNEQFF
>-|TRBJ1-2|-|TRBV11-2
TGTGCCAGCAGCTTAGATGGAGTTAGTCACACCTTC
CASSLDGVSHTF
>-|TRBJ1-6|TRBD1|TRBV7-9
TGTGCCAGCAGCTTCTCGGCGGACAGGTCAAGGAGGAGTTCACCCCTCCACTTT
CASSFSADRSRRSSPLHF
>-|TRBJ1-3|-|TRBV7-5
TGTGTCAGAAGCCCCATCGCGTCCGGAAACACCATATATTTT
CVRSPIASGNTIYF
>-|TRBJ1-1|-|TRBV6-5
TGTGCCAGCAGTTCCTACCTCCAGGGGAACACTGAAGCTTTCTTT
CASSSYLQGNTEAFF
>-|TRBJ2-5|TRBD2|TRBV2
TGTGCCAGCAGGACGACTAGCGGGAGAGAGACCCAGTACTTC
CASRTTSGRETQYF
>-|TRBJ2-3|-|TRBV7-8
TGTGCCAGCAGCAGCCGGGACACTCTCACAGATACGCAGTATTTT
CASSSRDTLTDTQYF
>-|TRBJ2-1|-|TRBV7-9
TGTGCCAGCAGCCCTAAGCGGCGGATCTCCTACAATGAGCAGTTCTTC
CASSPKRRISYNEQFF
>-|TRBJ1-5|TRBD1|TRBV30
TGTGCCTGGGGGACAGCGTCCAATCAGCCCCAGCATTTT
CAWGTASNQPQHF
>-|TRBJ1-2|-|TRBV11-2
TGTGCCAGCAGCCCCAGGGTGGGGGCAAATGGCTACACCTTC
CASSPRVGANGYTF
>-|TRBJ2-7|-|TRBV3-1/TRBV3-2
TGTGCCAGCAGCCACGTTACCCCCCTAGGCAGCTCCTACGAGCAGTACTTC
CASSHVTPLGSSYEQYF
>once|TRBJ2-7|-|TRBV15
TGTGCCACCAGCAGAGATCTTCGCGGCCGAGGCTACGAGCAGTACTTC
CATSRDLRGRGYEQYF
>-|TRBJ1-2|TRBD1|TRBV5-4
TGTGCCAGCAGCGTGGGACAGGGGGGATATGGCTACACCTTC
CASSVGQGGYGYTF
>-|TRBJ2-7|-|TRBV29-1
TGCAGCGTTGGTCAGGGGGGTTCCATCTACGAGCAGTACTTC
CSVGQGGSIYEQYF
>-|TRBJ2-5|-|TRBV6-2/TRBV6-3
TGTGCCAGCAGTTACACCCTACGACTAGAGGAAGACCAAGAGACCCAGTACTTC
CASSYTLRLEEDQETQYF
>-|TRBJ2-6|-|TRBV15
TGTGCCACCAGCAGACCCCCACAGGGCTCTGGGGCCAACGTCCTGACTTTC
CATSRPPQGSGANVLTF